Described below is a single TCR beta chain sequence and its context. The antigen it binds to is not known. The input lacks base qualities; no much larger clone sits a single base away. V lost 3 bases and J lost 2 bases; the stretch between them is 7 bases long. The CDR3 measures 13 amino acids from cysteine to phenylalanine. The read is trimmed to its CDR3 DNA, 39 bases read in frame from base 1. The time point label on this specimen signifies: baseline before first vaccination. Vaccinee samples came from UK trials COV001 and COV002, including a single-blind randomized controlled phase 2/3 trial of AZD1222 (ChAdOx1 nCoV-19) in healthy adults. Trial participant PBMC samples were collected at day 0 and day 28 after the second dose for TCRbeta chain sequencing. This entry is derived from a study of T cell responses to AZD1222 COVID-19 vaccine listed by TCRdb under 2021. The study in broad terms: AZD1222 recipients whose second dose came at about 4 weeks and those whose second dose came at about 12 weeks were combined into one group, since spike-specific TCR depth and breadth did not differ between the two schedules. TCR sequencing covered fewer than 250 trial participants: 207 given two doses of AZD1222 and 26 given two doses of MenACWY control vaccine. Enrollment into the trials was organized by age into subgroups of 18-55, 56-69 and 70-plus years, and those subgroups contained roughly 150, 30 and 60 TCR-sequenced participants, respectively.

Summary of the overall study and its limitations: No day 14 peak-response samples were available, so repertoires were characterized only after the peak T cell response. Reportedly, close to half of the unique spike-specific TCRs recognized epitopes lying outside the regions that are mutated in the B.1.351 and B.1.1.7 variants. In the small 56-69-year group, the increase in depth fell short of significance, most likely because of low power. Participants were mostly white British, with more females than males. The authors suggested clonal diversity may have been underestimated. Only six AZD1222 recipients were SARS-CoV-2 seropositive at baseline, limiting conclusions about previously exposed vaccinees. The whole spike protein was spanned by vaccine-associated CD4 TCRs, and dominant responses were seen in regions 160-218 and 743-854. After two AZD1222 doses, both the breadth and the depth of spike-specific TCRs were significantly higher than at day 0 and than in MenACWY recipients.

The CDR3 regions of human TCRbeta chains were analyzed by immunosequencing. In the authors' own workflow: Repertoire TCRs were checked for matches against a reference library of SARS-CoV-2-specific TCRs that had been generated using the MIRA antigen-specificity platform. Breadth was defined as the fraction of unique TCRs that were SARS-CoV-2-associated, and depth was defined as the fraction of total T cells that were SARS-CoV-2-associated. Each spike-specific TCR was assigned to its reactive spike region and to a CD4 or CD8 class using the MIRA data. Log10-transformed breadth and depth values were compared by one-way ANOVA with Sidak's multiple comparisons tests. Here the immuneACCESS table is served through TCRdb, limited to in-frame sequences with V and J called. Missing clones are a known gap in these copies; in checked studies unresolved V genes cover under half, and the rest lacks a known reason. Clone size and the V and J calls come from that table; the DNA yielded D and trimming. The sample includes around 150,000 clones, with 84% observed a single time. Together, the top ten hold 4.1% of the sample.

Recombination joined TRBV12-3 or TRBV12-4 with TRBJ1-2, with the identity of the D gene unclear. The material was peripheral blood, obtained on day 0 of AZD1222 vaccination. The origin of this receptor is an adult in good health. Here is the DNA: TGTGCCAGCAGTTTTCAGGTGAACTATGGCTACACCTTC. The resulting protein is CASSFQVNYGYTF.